This is a list of T cell receptor beta chains from one sample in a study of beta chain features in type 1 diabetes. Sequenced by immunoSEQ multiplex PCR; TCRdb stores in-frame clones only, minus some. The sample lists about 150,000 clones; 7% to 9.5% were seen once. Material: central memory CD4+ T cells from blood. The receptor set was obtained from a woman aged 25 to 45 with type 1 diabetes. CDR3s include the opening cysteine and the closing phenylalanine or tryptophan. D genes are given only for firm matches. The size entry is marked missing in some rows and otherwise reads once, few, many or a size class.

cdr3_aa: CAWVEVARRWSYEQYF
cdr3_nt: TGTGCCTGGGTTGAGGTAGCGCGAAGGTGGAGTTACGAGCAGTACTTC
j_call: TRBJ2-7
d_call: NA
v_call: TRBV30
cdr3_length: 16
clone_size: NA

cdr3_aa: CSVGGPRQGAGEQYF
cdr3_nt: TGCAGCGTTGGTGGACCTCGACAGGGGGCGGGCGAGCAGTACTTC
j_call: TRBJ2-7
d_call: TRBD1
v_call: TRBV29-1
cdr3_length: 15
clone_size: few

cdr3_aa: CASGLGTGTGELFF
cdr3_nt: TGTGCTAGTGGTCTCGGGACTGGGACCGGGGAGCTGTTTTTT
j_call: TRBJ2-2
d_call: NA
v_call: TRBV12-5
cdr3_length: 14
clone_size: NA

cdr3_aa: CATSRSRENIYGYTF
cdr3_nt: TGTGCCACCAGCAGATCCCGGGAGAACATATATGGCTACACCTTC
j_call: TRBJ1-2
d_call: NA
v_call: TRBV15
cdr3_length: 15
clone_size: many

cdr3_aa: CASSIPQAVSQFF
cdr3_nt: TGTGCCAGCAGTATCCCACAGGCGGTTTCGCAGTTCTTC
j_call: TRBJ2-1
d_call: NA
v_call: TRBV28
cdr3_length: 13
clone_size: many

cdr3_aa: CASRDRTVANEKLFF
cdr3_nt: TGCGCCAGCAGAGATAGGACTGTGGCTAATGAAAAACTGTTTTTT
j_call: TRBJ1-4
d_call: NA
v_call: TRBV5-1
cdr3_length: 15
clone_size: NA

cdr3_aa: CASSFSSGINEQFF
cdr3_nt: TGCGCCAGCAGCTTTTCTAGCGGGATCAATGAGCAGTTCTTC
j_call: TRBJ2-1
d_call: TRBD2
v_call: TRBV5-1
cdr3_length: 14
clone_size: few

cdr3_aa: CASSQSRGGQGAYEQYF
cdr3_nt: TGCGCCAGCAGTCAATCAAGGGGCGGACAGGGGGCGTACGAGCAGTACTTC
j_call: TRBJ2-7
d_call: TRBD1
v_call: TRBV23-1
cdr3_length: 17
clone_size: medium-sized

cdr3_aa: CASSTGLAGDEQYF
cdr3_nt: TGCGCCAGCAGCACTGGACTAGCGGGAGACGAGCAGTACTTC
j_call: TRBJ2-7
d_call: TRBD2
v_call: TRBV5-1
cdr3_length: 14
clone_size: few

cdr3_aa: CASSGSGTRSYEQYF
cdr3_nt: TGCGCCAGCAGCGGATCCGGGACTAGATCCTACGAGCAGTACTTC
j_call: TRBJ2-7
d_call: TRBD2
v_call: TRBV5-1
cdr3_length: 15
clone_size: few

cdr3_aa: CASTGSPAGVEDTQYF
cdr3_nt: TGCGCCAGCACAGGGTCTCCAGCGGGAGTAGAAGATACGCAGTATTTT
j_call: TRBJ2-3
d_call: TRBD2
v_call: TRBV5-1
cdr3_length: 16
clone_size: NA

cdr3_aa: CASSAHRDNNYGYTF
cdr3_nt: TGTGCCAGTAGTGCCCACAGGGATAATAACTATGGCTACACCTTC
j_call: TRBJ1-2
d_call: NA
v_call: TRBV19
cdr3_length: 15
clone_size: NA

cdr3_aa: CASSFKSDSSYEQYF
cdr3_nt: TGTGCCAGCAGCTTTAAAAGCGACTCTTCCTACGAGCAGTACTTC
j_call: TRBJ2-7
d_call: NA
v_call: TRBV7-2
cdr3_length: 15
clone_size: NA

cdr3_aa: CASTPGTQSYEQYF
cdr3_nt: TGTGCCAGCACTCCCGGGACACAATCTTACGAGCAGTACTTC
j_call: TRBJ2-7
d_call: NA
v_call: TRBV9
cdr3_length: 14
clone_size: NA

cdr3_aa: CASSPPGYEQYF
cdr3_nt: TGTGCCAGCTCACCACCCGGGTACGAGCAGTACTTC
j_call: TRBJ2-7
d_call: NA
v_call: TRBV18
cdr3_length: 12
clone_size: NA

cdr3_aa: CASSQGFNEQFF
cdr3_nt: TGTGCCAGCAGCCAGGGATTCAATGAGCAGTTCTTC
j_call: TRBJ2-1
d_call: NA
v_call: TRBV7-8
cdr3_length: 12
clone_size: few

cdr3_aa: CASSPMTSGRMQFF
cdr3_nt: TGCGCCAGCAGCCCAATGACTAGCGGGAGGATGCAGTTCTTC
j_call: TRBJ2-1
d_call: TRBD2
v_call: TRBV4-1
cdr3_length: 14
clone_size: few

cdr3_aa: CASSLTGSNTEAFF
cdr3_nt: TGTGCCAGCAGCTTGACTGGATCGAACACTGAAGCTTTCTTT
j_call: TRBJ1-1
d_call: NA
v_call: TRBV7-9
cdr3_length: 14
clone_size: NA

cdr3_aa: CASSYSLTGTYEQYF
cdr3_nt: TGTGCCAGCAGTTACTCCCTGACTGGTACCTACGAGCAGTACTTC
j_call: TRBJ2-7
d_call: NA
v_call: TRBV6-6
cdr3_length: 15
clone_size: NA

cdr3_aa: CASSLGVQRETQYF
cdr3_nt: TGTGCCAGCAGCTTAGGGGTCCAACGGGAGACCCAGTACTTC
j_call: TRBJ2-5
d_call: NA
v_call: TRBV13
cdr3_length: 14
clone_size: few

cdr3_aa: CASSMGRVVNTEAFF
cdr3_nt: TGTGCCAGTAGTATGGGCAGGGTGGTGAACACTGAAGCTTTCTTT
j_call: TRBJ1-1
d_call: NA
v_call: TRBV19
cdr3_length: 15
clone_size: few